One and the same sample provided the 13 T cell receptor beta chains below, sequenced in a study of cytomegalovirus exposure and HLA in healthy donors. The PCR employed 60 Vbeta primers together with 13 Jbeta primers. Assay: immunoSEQ multiplex PCR; the TCRdb copy retains only in-frame clones and omits some. This table has 120,000 or so clones, around 78% appearing once. The sequencing sample was made of PBMCs. Receptors originate from a woman in her thirties in good health and CMV-seronegative.

The chain combines TRBV7-2 with TRBJ1-4; D not resolved. CDR3 length equals 15 residues. Per germline, CDR1 SGHTA and CDR2 FQGNSA. V was cut by 1 base and J by 7 bases, with 13 bases left in between. The CDR3 spells CASSLVGSGGEKLFF. The CDR3 DNA sequence: TGTGCCAGCAGCTTAGTCGGCAGCGGCGGTGAAAAACTGTTTTTT.

The chain couples TRBV28 to TRBJ1-1; unclear D gene. V was shortened by 3 bases and J by 9 bases, with 8 bases between the two germline ends. In germline, CDR1 is MDHEN, CDR2 SYDVKM. There are 11 residues in the CDR3. Here the CDR3 DNA reads TGTGCCAGCAGTTTTTCACACCAAGCTTTCTTT. Translated, it gives CASSFSHQAFF.

The chain couples TRBV29-1 to TRBJ1-3; D might be TRBD1 (5 bases). There are 12 residues in the CDR3. Germline CDR1 SQVTM, CDR2 ANQGSEA. V was clipped by 2 bases and J by 8 bases, with 10 bases between them. CDR3 bases: TGCAGCGTTGAATTGGGGCAGGACACCATATATTTT. Translating it yields CSVELGQDTIYF.

The J gene is TRBJ1-1, the V gene TRBV28; D not resolved. CDR3 length: 12 residues. Germline-derived CDR1 and CDR2 are MDHEN and SYDVKM. V lost 7 bases and J lost 10, with 16 bases in between. Here the CDR3 reads CASTYTKGGAFF. The DNA for the CDR3 is TGTGCCAGCACCTACACCAAGGGAGGAGCTTTCTTT.

The chain joins TRBV28 to TRBJ2-7; 8 positions match TRBD1. J gave up 5 bases and V 6 bases, and 9 bases lay outside the gene matches. Germline CDR1 reads MDHEN; CDR2 reads SYDVKM. CDR3 length: 14 residues. CDR3 amino acids: CASRIGTGNNEQYF. The CDR3 nucleotides read TGTGCCAGCAGGATCGGGACAGGTAACAACGAGCAGTACTTC.

This sequence joins TRBV7-2 and TRBJ1-5; D is undetermined. V lost 1 base to trimming and J lost 6 bases, with 13 bases between them. CDR3 size: 15 residues. Germline CDR1 and CDR2: SGHTA and FQGNSA. The CDR3 spells CASSLGTGWVQPQHF. In DNA, the CDR3 is TGTGCCAGCAGCTTAGGAACGGGATGGGTTCAGCCCCAGCATTTT.

The rearrangement uses TRBV28 and TRBJ1-4; 8 bases align to TRBD1. There are 14 residues in the CDR3. Per germline, CDR1 MDHEN and CDR2 SYDVKM. With 5 bases clipped from V and 8 bases from J, the junction kept 7 bases outside the gene matches. The CDR3, as DNA: TGTGCCAGCAGTCTCAGGACAGGGAACGAAAAACTGTTTTTT. Residues: CASSLRTGNEKLFF.

This rearrangement joins TRBV30 to TRBJ1-5; 9 bases are shared with TRBD1. With 1 base clipped from V and 9 bases from J, the junction kept 7 bases outside the gene matches. Germline CDR1 is GTSNPN and CDR2 is SVGIG (reference sequence). CDR3 size: 14 residues. The CDR3 here is CAWSAGTGLSPQHF. As DNA, the CDR3 is TGTGCCTGGAGTGCCGGGACAGGGTTATCGCCCCAGCATTTT.

This rearrangement joins TRBV5-8 to TRBJ1-4; D remains unclear. Trimming removed 4 bases at V and 0 bases at J, with 10 bases between. The germline gives CDR1 SGHTS, CDR2 YDEGEE. The CDR3 extends over 15 amino acids. The CDR3 sequence: CASSPGSATNEKLFF. The CDR3 nucleotides are TGTGCCAGCAGCCCTGGGAGTGCAACTAATGAAAAACTGTTTTTT.

This rearrangement joins TRBV12-2 to TRBJ1-6; the table assigns TRBD1, which was not confirmed against the DNA. TRBV12-2 is a listed pseudogene. The CDR3 is made up of 15 amino acids. CDR3 sequence reads: CASRYPTGMNSPLHF. Written as DNA, the CDR3 is TGTGCAAGTCGCTACCCGACAGGGATGAATTCACCCCTCCACTTT.

The gene calls are TRBV28 and TRBJ2-1, with TRBD1 matching 8 bases. The CDR3 is 14 amino acids. V was pared by 5 bases and J by 9 bases, with 9 bases of the junction left unmatched. Germline-derived CDR1 and CDR2 are MDHEN and SYDVKM. The CDR3 nucleotides are TGTGCCAGCAGTCCGCGGACAGGGACGGGTGAGCAGTTCTTC. Residues: CASSPRTGTGEQFF.

The chain combines TRBV28 with TRBJ2-7; 10 nucleotides align to TRBD2. CDR3 length: 14 amino acids. Germline values: CDR1 MDHEN, CDR2 SYDVKM. The V and J ends lost 4 bases and 2 bases, in that order; junction bases with no gene match: 2. CDR3 amino acids: CASSSTSGAYEQYF. CDR3 nucleotides: TGTGCCAGCAGTTCAACTAGCGGGGCCTACGAGCAGTACTTC.

The rearrangement joins TRBV5-1 to TRBJ2-7; 7 bases match TRBD2. Germline-derived CDR1 and CDR2 are SGHRS and YFSETQ. This CDR3 has 15 amino acids. Unmatched junction bases numbered 14, after V lost 4 bases and J lost 7 bases. Here the CDR3 reads CASSRTTSARGEQYF. CDR3 bases: TGCGCCAGCAGCAGAACAACTAGCGCGAGAGGTGAGCAGTACTTC.